These T cell receptor beta chains were read from a single sample in a study of a mutant IDH1 vaccine in newly diagnosed glioma. Their recognized antigens are unknown. Sequencing was performed with immunoSEQ multiplex PCR; in TCRdb, only in-frame clones are kept and a portion is missing. Of about 82,000 clones in the sample, around 85% were seen once. The sample here was PBMCs, taken from a glioma patient whose treatment included an IDH1 peptide vaccine. All receptors come from a man under 40 with glioma. Some clones in this sample may be carry-over from other donors' samples. CDR3s include the opening cysteine and the closing phenylalanine or tryptophan. The D gene is left open where the match is weak. Where a row states a size, it is once, few, many or the class of an expanded clone; other rows omit it.

d_call j_call v_call clone_size cdr3_aa cdr3_nt
TRBD2 TRBJ2-3 TRBV7-2 NA CASSPGLAGGSQYF TGTGCCAGCAGCCCCGGACTAGCGGGGGGATCGCAGTATTTT
NA TRBJ2-6 TRBV6-5 NA CASSFRGSGANVLTF TGTGCCAGCAGTTTCAGGGGCTCTGGGGCCAACGTCCTGACTTTC
NA TRBJ2-5 TRBV5-4 NA CASSLGLEETQYF TGTGCCAGCAGCCTGGGACTGGAAGAGACCCAGTACTTC
TRBD1 TRBJ2-3 TRBV2 NA CASSRQGYTDTQYF TGTGCCAGCAGTCGACAGGGGTACACAGATACGCAGTATTTT
NA TRBJ1-1 TRBV28 NA CASTFPGLNTEAFF TGTGCCAGCACATTTCCGGGTCTGAACACTGAAGCTTTCTTT
TRBD2 TRBJ2-7 TRBV4-3 NA CASSQDLAGAYEQYF TGCGCCAGCAGCCAAGACCTAGCGGGAGCCTACGAGCAGTACTTC
NA TRBJ2-6 TRBV15 once CATSREIAGYGSGANVLTF TGTGCCACCAGCAGAGAGATCGCAGGGTATGGTTCTGGGGCCAACGTCCTGACTTTC
TRBD1 TRBJ1-5 TRBV7-9 NA CASSSGQGASQPQHF TGTGCCAGCAGCTCGGGACAGGGGGCTAGTCAGCCCCAGCATTTT
TRBD2 TRBJ2-1 TRBV9 NA CASSVGSGATYNEQFF TGTGCCAGCAGCGTAGGAAGCGGGGCCACCTACAATGAGCAGTTCTTC
NA TRBJ1-4 TRBV18 NA CASSPSQGTVEKLFF TGTGCCAGCTCACCATCCCAGGGGACGGTCGAAAAACTGTTTTTT
NA TRBJ2-5 TRBV6-5 NA CASSPAVQETQYF TGTGCCAGCAGTCCAGCGGTCCAAGAGACCCAGTACTTC
NA TRBJ1-4 TRBV5-4 NA CASSLAGSRKLFF TGTGCCAGCAGCTTGGCAGGATCGCGAAAACTGTTTTTT
NA TRBJ1-1 TRBV9 NA CASSQGLGNTEAFF TGTGCCAGCAGCCAAGGACTCGGGAACACTGAAGCTTTCTTT
NA TRBJ1-6 TRBV28 NA CASREGVWGPLHF TGTGCCAGCCGCGAGGGGGTTTGGGGACCCCTCCACTTT